This TCR beta chain was sequenced for a study of CD8 T cells in Susac syndrome. Study-level points and caveats: The number of individuals included in the study's TCR sequencing and HLA analysis was acknowledged as relatively small.

V shed 6 bases and J shed 5 bases, with 7 bases lying between them. The CDR3 sequence is 11 residues long. RNA in amounts of roughly 0.45 to 1 ug was reverse transcribed with random hexamers. MiXCR was run by TCRdb on the immunoSEQ multiplex PCR reads, yielding one entry per CDR3 protein. In the table there are about 130,000 distinct CDR3 sequences, about 95% of which are singletons. Worth noting for this clonotype: Its antigen is currently unknown.

The receptor's source is a human donor with Susac syndrome. Sequences were obtained from CD8+ T cells from PBMCs. V is TRBV12-3 or TRBV12-4 and J is TRBJ2-5; D call uncertain. In DNA form, the CDR3 reads TGTGCCAGCAGCCACGGGGAGACCCAGTACTTC. It translates to CASSHGETQYF.